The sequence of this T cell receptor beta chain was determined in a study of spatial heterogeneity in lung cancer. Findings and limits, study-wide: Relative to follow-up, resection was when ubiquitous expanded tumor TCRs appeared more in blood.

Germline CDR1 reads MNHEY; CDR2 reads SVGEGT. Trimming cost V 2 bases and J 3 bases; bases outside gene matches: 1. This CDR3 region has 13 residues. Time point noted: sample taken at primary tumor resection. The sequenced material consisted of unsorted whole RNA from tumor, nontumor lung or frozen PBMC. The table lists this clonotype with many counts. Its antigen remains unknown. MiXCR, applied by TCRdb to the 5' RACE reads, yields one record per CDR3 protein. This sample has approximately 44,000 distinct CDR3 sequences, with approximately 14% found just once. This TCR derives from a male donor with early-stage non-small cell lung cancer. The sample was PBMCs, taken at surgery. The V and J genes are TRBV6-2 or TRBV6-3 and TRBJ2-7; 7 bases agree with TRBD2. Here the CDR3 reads CASSYTSDYEQYF. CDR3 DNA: TGTGCCAGCAGTTACACTAGCGACTACGAGCAGTACTTC.